A selection of T cell receptor beta chains follows, all from one sample in a study of blood T cell repertoires in COVID-19. The data were produced by immunoSEQ multiplex PCR, yet TCRdb's version contains in-frame clones alone and is incomplete. The sample lists roughly 300,000 clones, about nine tenths seen once, with roughly 4% in the top ten. Specimen: PBMCs or T cells enriched from blood (not recorded which). The receptors stem from a man between 25 and 39 years old who had recovered from COVID-19. Both conserved end residues are part of each CDR3. D genes are given only for firm matches. Some rows mark clone size as missing; the rest say once, few, many or name a class of expanded clone.

V	size	J	D	CDR3	DNA
TRBV19	NA	TRBJ2-1	NA	CASSKRLDLNEQFF	TGTGCCAGTAGTAAACGTCTAGATTTAAATGAGCAGTTCTTC
TRBV5-6	NA	TRBJ1-4	NA	CASSLTAGKEKLFF	TGTGCCAGCAGCTTGACGGCAGGGAAAGAAAAACTGTTTTTT
TRBV28	NA	TRBJ1-2	TRBD1	CASSLSLSSRDSHYGYTF	TGTGCCAGCAGTTTATCCCTATCGTCGCGGGACAGCCACTATGGCTACACCTTC
TRBV6-5	NA	TRBJ2-7	NA	CASTPGRAYEQYF	TGTGCCAGCACCCCAGGCCGCGCCTACGAGCAGTACTTC
TRBV7-6	NA	TRBJ1-4	NA	CASSRTLAWEEFVVSDNEKLFF	TGTGCCAGCAGCCGGACCCTTGCCTGGGAGGAATTTGTGGTCTCCGATAATGAAAAACTGTTTTTT
TRBV1	NA	TRBJ2-1	NA	CTSSQSLQREGNNEQFF	TGCACCAGCAGCCAATCCCTTCAGCGGGAGGGTAACAATGAGCAGTTCTTC
TRBV4-1	few	TRBJ2-7	NA	CASSFLGVRSSYEQYF	TGCGCCAGCAGCTTTCTAGGGGTGAGGAGCTCCTACGAGCAGTACTTC
TRBV5-8	once	TRBJ2-2	TRBD1	CASSFVLFWDSASRGELFF	TGTGCCAGCAGCTTCGTCTTGTTTTGGGACAGTGCCAGCCGCGGGGAGCTGTTTTTT
TRBV30	few	TRBJ1-4	TRBD1	CAWRRDRVREKLFF	TGTGCCTGGAGGAGGGACAGGGTGAGGGAAAAACTGTTTTTT
TRBV4-1	NA	TRBJ1-2	NA	CASSQASGTQLYGYTF	TGCGCCAGCAGCCAAGCGTCAGGGACTCAACTTTATGGCTACACCTTC
TRBV6-5	NA	TRBJ1-3	NA	CASLNSYSGNTIYF	TGTGCCAGCTTAAACAGCTACTCTGGAAACACCATATATTTT
TRBV14	NA	TRBJ2-1	NA	CASSHEYGDSYNEQFF	TGTGCCAGCAGCCACGAGTACGGGGACTCCTACAATGAGCAGTTCTTC
TRBV27	NA	TRBJ2-1	NA	CASSFPPGNEQFF	TGTGCCAGCAGTTTTCCGCCCGGCAATGAGCAGTTCTTC
TRBV24-1	NA	TRBJ2-5	TRBD2	CATSTIAGVRETQYF	TGTGCCACCAGTACCATAGCGGGAGTACGAGAGACCCAGTACTTC
TRBV6-5	NA	TRBJ1-4	NA	CASTRGTLPEKLFF	TGTGCCAGCACCCGGGGGACCTTACCTGAAAAACTGTTTTTT
TRBV13	NA	TRBJ2-7	TRBD2	CASSSTGTSGGAYEQYF	TGTGCCAGCAGCTCGACCGGGACTAGCGGGGGGGCTTACGAGCAGTACTTC
TRBV19	NA	TRBJ1-1	TRBD1	CASTEGAEAFF	TGTGCCAGTACCGAGGGGGCGGAAGCTTTCTTT
TRBV19	NA	TRBJ1-5	NA	CASIGRGYQPQHF	TGTGCCAGTATCGGTCGTGGTTATCAGCCCCAGCATTTT
TRBV24-1	NA	TRBJ2-5	TRBD1	CATGTGGGETQYF	TGTGCCACCGGGACAGGGGGCGGAGAGACCCAGTACTTC
TRBV3-1/TRBV3-2	NA	TRBJ2-3	NA	CASSHADTQYF	TGTGCCAGCAGCCATGCGGATACGCAGTATTTT
TRBV6-5	few	TRBJ1-6	TRBD1	CASSQTGFDNSPLHF	TGTGCCAGCAGCCAGACAGGGTTCGATAATTCACCCCTCCACTTT
TRBV5-5	NA	TRBJ2-5	TRBD1	CASSSDRGQETQYF	TGTGCCAGCAGCTCGGACAGGGGCCAAGAGACCCAGTACTTC
TRBV27	NA	TRBJ2-1	TRBD1	CASSSPTGGYNEQFF	TGTGCCAGCAGTTCCCCGACAGGGGGATACAATGAGCAGTTCTTC
TRBV5-1	NA	TRBJ2-1	TRBD2	CASRAGGLNEQFF	TGCGCCAGCAGAGCGGGGGGGTTAAATGAGCAGTTCTTC
TRBV5-1	NA	TRBJ2-7	TRBD2	CASSPGTSGYEQYF	TGCGCCAGCAGCCCGGGGACTAGCGGATACGAGCAGTACTTC
TRBV5-1	once	TRBJ2-1	TRBD1	CASSERGQGAHEQFF	TGCGCCAGCAGCGAACGGGGACAGGGGGCACATGAGCAGTTCTTC
TRBV5-1	NA	TRBJ1-3	TRBD1	CASSLDTGGGNTIYF	TGCGCCAGCAGCTTGGATACAGGGGGTGGAAACACCATATATTTT
TRBV5-5	NA	TRBJ2-3	NA	CASSLVLRAPADTQYF	TGTGCCAGCAGCTTGGTTTTGAGGGCTCCCGCAGATACGCAGTATTTT
TRBV19	NA	TRBJ2-1	TRBD1	CASSIDHSGTGVTNYNEQFF	TGTGCCAGTAGTATAGATCATAGCGGGACAGGGGTCACGAATTACAATGAGCAGTTCTTC